This section outlines one T cell receptor beta chain sequence together with its context. With V trimmed by 5 bases and J by 1 base, 10 bases remained unmatched. From germline, CDR1 is SGHRS and CDR2 YFSETQ. The CDR3 sequence is 16 residues long. The sample comes from a study of blood T cell repertoires in COVID-19. How the authors handled the data: Using reference gene primer amplification, nucleated cell counts were estimated. Profiled with immunoSEQ multiplex PCR; TCRdb holds only in-frame clones, not every one. The V and J calls and clone size come from that table; D and trimming were worked out from the DNA. Of over 90,000 clones listed, roughly 80% were seen once; the top ten hold around 4.5%.

This chain links TRBV5-1 with TRBJ1-1; 8 bases map to TRBD1. Sequenced sample: peripheral blood. This TCR was sampled from a man in his fifties or sixties with acute or convalescent COVID-19. The DNA for the CDR3 is TGCGCCAGCAGAGCCTCAGGGGGCTGGAGGAACACTGAAGCTTTCTTT. This sequence encodes CASRASGGWRNTEAFF.